The source of this TCR beta chain is a study of beta chain features in type 1 diabetes. Broader study findings: Reduced insertions and increased deletions marked VDJ junctions in type 1 diabetes patients. Within each of all four CD4+ subsets, Type 1 diabetes patients had TCRB CDR3s that were moderately but significantly shorter.

On this clone itself: Antigen specificity is unknown.

Of the isolated RNA, all was reverse transcribed, and so the sequenced material was expressed TCRB transcripts. This table comes from immunoSEQ multiplex PCR, and its TCRdb copy is limited to in-frame clones, with some not included. The sample holds some 250,000 clones, roughly a tenth seen once. Germline assignment: CDR1 LGHNA and CDR2 YNFKEQ. This CDR3 has 13 amino acids. The germline V and J ends were trimmed by 3 bases and 7 bases, with 10 bases remaining between them. The clonotype was recovered from a man aged 25-45 years with type 1 diabetes. J is TRBJ1-5 and V is TRBV4-2, with D tentatively TRBD1 (5 bases). The specimen sequenced was naive CD4+ T cells from blood. The CDR3 DNA sequence: TGTGCCAGCAGCCAGGACATGGAGCAGCCCCAGCATTTT. This encodes CASSQDMEQPQHF.